This TCR beta chain was profiled in a study of T cells in Graves' hyperthyroidism and ophthalmopathy. Study-wide context: Prior to any treatment, at the point of initial diagnosis, peripheral blood was collected.

Germline CDR1 reads MNHEY; CDR2 reads SVGEGT. The CDR3 covers 14 residues. The ends lost 6 bases at V and 4 bases at J; junction bases unmatched: 6. Patients affected by ophthalmopathy presented a Clinical Activity Score of at least 3, a NOSPECS grade of at least 4, and disease duration below 3 months. Uncontrolled infection, other autoimmune disease, pregnancy and lactation each barred patients from inclusion. This clonotype has at least ten counts. Template material for amplifying TCR beta CDR3 regions consisted of RNA transcripts. The HTBI primer set was used in a first-round RT-PCR of the TCR CDR3. Via MiXCR, TCRdb re-called the multiplex PCR reads, giving one row per CDR3 protein. This sample has around 610,000 distinct CDR3 sequences, with roughly 15% found just once.

This receptor was identified in a woman aged 40 to 50 with Graves' ophthalmopathy. The specimen was blood. The gene calls are TRBV6-2 or TRBV6-3 and TRBJ2-3; 8 bases are shared with TRBD1. CDR3: CASRTTGDADTQYF. In nucleotides, the CDR3 is TGTGCCAGCAGAACGACAGGGGACGCAGATACGCAGTATTTT.